The clone carrying this T cell receptor beta chain was counted between two and nine times. Its specificity is not known. Germline is not matched at one junction end, which may reflect a read error. This sample was taken from a study of blood T cells in healthy people across ages. The CDR3 totals 14 residues. Looked up from germline, CDR1 is MNHEY and CDR2 is SVGEGT. Each donor's blood draw was roughly 10 milliliters of peripheral blood. Each sample had at least 6 million PBMCs isolated. Using a J-beta primer mix together with a sample-barcoded 5' primer, a second PCR was run for roughly 7 to 12 cycles. One entry per CDR3 protein, called by TCRdb with MiXCR from the 5' RACE reads. The data hold around 800,000 distinct CDR3 sequences, with under 30% observed a single time. General study results and limits: The unknown donor CMV status may have confounded expanded clonotype changes. The study found more naive CD4+ cells and higher diversity in long-lived than aged donors.

The same data also went into a second study, on T cells of mothers and their children.

Sequencing was carried out using blood. This chain connects TRBV6-2 or TRBV6-3 to TRBJ2-4; D not certain. The source is a boy aged 5-17 years in good health. CDR3 loop: CASSFAGSKNIRYF. For the CDR3, the DNA is TGCGCCAGCAGTTTTGCCGGTTCCAAAAACATTCGGTACTTC.